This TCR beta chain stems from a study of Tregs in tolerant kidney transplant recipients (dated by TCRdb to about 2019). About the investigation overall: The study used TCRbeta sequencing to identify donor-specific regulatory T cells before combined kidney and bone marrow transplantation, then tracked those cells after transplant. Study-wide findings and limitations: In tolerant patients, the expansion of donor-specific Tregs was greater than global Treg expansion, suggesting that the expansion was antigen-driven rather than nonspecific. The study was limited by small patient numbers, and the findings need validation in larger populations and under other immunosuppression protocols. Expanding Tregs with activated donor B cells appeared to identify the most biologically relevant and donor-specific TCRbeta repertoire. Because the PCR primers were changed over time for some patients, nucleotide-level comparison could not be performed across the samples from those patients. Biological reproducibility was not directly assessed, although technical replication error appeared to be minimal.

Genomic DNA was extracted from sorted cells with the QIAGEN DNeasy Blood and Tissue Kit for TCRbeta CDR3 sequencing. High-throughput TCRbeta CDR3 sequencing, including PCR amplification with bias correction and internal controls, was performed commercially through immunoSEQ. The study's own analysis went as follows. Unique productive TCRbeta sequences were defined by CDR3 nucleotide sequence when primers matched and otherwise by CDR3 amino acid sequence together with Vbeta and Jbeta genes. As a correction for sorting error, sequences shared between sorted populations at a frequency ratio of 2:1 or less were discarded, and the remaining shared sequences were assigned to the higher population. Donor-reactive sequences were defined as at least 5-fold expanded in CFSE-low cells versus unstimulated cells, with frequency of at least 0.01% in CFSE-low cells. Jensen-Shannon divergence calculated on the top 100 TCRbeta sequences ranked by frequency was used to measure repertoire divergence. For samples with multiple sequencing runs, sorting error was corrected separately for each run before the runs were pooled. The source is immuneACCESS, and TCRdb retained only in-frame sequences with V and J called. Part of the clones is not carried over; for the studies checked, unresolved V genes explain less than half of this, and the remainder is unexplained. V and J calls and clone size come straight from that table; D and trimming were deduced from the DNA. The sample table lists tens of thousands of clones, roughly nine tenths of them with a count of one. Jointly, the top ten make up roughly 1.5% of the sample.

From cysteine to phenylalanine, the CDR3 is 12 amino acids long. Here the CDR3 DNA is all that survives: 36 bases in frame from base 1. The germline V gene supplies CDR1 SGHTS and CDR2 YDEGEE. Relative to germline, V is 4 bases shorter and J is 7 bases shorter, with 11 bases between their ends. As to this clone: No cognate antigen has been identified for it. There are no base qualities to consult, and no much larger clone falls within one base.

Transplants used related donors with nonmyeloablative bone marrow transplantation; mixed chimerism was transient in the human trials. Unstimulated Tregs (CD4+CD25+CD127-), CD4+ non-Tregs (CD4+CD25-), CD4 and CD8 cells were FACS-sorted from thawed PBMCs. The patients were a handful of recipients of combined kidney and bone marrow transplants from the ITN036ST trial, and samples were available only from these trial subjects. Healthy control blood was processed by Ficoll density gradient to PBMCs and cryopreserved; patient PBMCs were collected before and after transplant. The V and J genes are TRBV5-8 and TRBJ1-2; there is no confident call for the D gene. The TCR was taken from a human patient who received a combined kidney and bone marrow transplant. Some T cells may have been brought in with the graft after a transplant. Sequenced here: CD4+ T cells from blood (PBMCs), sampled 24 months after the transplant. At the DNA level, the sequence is TGTGCCAGCAGCGACCAACGGGGTGGCTACACCTTC. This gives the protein CASSDQRGGYTF. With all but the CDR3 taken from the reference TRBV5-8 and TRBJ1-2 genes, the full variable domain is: EAGVTQSPTHLIKTRGQQATLRCSPISGHTSVYWYQQALGLGLQFLLWYDEGEERNRGNFPPRFSGRQFPNYSSELNVNALELEDSALYLCASSDQRGGYTFGSGTRLTVV.